This T cell receptor (beta chain) was observed in a study of monozygotic twins with inflammatory bowel disease. Overall study findings and caveats: Inverse Simpson values showed less TCRbeta diversity in IBD patients than in their healthy co-twins. Resolution of different T cell subtypes was not achieved.

cDNA was made in eight separate reactions per sample. Template switching was used to attach UMIs, which incorporated a 6-nucleotide sample barcode. TCRdb re-called the 5' RACE reads and catalogs CDR3 proteins one per entry, DNA excluded. The sample data list about 350,000 distinct CDR3 sequences. About this clonotype itself: The antigen remains undetermined.

The CDR3 runs to 15 residues. Germline-derived CDR1 and CDR2 are SGHRS and YFSETQ. Material for sequencing was blood. The sequence was obtained from a human donor with ulcerative colitis or Crohn's disease, or a healthy co-twin of an affected twin (not recorded which). The chain couples TRBV5-1 to TRBJ1-3. The CDR3 loop is CASRDEGYSGNTIYF.